This T cell receptor beta chain was sequenced in a study of shared clonotypes between healthy human individuals. Study-wide results and caveats: Investigators expected sequencing depth to affect clonotype sharing among donors.

About this clone itself: Its antigen is still unknown.

Across several immunoSEQ plates, the genomic DNA of each subset was split evenly. Replicate PCRs from sorted subsets contained approximately 220 ng DNA, which is some 30,000 T cell genomes. Original data processing: Filtering differed for immunoSEQ, which gave only junction sequences without quality scores. The method was immunoSEQ multiplex PCR; TCRdb's version includes in-frame clones alone and lacks a portion of them. D and trimming come from the DNA, and the V and J calls and clone size come from that table. The table shows 550,000 to 750,000 clones, with just under 97% occurring only once. The V gene's germline CDR1 is MDHEN and CDR2 SYDVKM. The CDR3 spans 18 residues. Trimming left V 5 bases short and J 0 bases short, with 17 bases between. Only CD45RO-negative cells positively selected for CCR7 counted as naive CD8 cells, so terminally differentiated effector memory CD45RA+ cells were excluded.

Sequences were obtained from naive CD8+ T cells sorted from blood. The chain recombines TRBV28 with TRBJ2-6; D possibly uses TRBD1 or TRBD2 (5 bases each). This clonotype was sampled from a woman younger than 45 in good health. This CDR3 is CASSNPRDLFSGANVLTF. CDR3 DNA sequence: TGTGCCAGCAGTAACCCCAGGGACCTCTTCTCTGGGGCCAACGTCCTGACTTTC.